The rows below give T cell receptor beta chains drawn from one sample of a study of T-cell memory formation after mild COVID-19. MiXCR was run by TCRdb on the 5' RACE reads, yielding one entry per CDR3 protein. The sample shows a few hundred thousand distinct CDR3 sequences, 16% of them seen only once. The sequenced sample consisted of PBMCs or a T cell subset sorted from them (not recorded which). These receptors all come from a man younger than 35 who had mild COVID-19 (a few samples of this study predate the infection). Cell type and time point are not known. Both conserved end residues are part of each CDR3. D genes are given only for firm matches. The listing skips clone size in some rows; elsewhere it reads once, few, many or a size class.

TRBJ2-1 . 19 TRBD2 TRBV6-2/TRBV6-3 CASLNRWWSSGVNHNEQFF TGTGCCAGCCTAAATAGGTGGTGGAGTAGCGGGGTAAACCACAATGAGCAGTTCTTC
TRBJ1-1 few 15 TRBD1 TRBV9 CASRTGVSMNTEAFF TGTGCCAGCCGTACAGGGGTTTCTATGAACACTGAAGCTTTCTTT
TRBJ2-3 . 15 TRBD1 TRBV5-1 CASSLATGSTDTQYF TGCGCCAGCAGCTTGGCGACAGGGAGCACAGATACGCAGTATTTT
TRBJ2-3 . 15 . TRBV7-9 CASSNRGLFTDTQYF TGTGCCAGCAGTAATAGAGGTCTATTCACAGATACGCAGTATTTT
TRBJ2-2 . 11 . TRBV9 CASSARGELFF TGTGCCAGCAGCGCCAGGGGGGAGCTGTTTTTT
TRBJ2-6 once 18 . TRBV23-1 CASLKSGQRSSGANVLTF TGCGCCAGCCTAAAGTCCGGACAGCGAAGCTCTGGGGCCAACGTCCTGACTTTC
TRBJ2-1 . 17 TRBD2 TRBV5-4 CASSLGGLAGGPDEQFF TGTGCCAGCAGCTTGGGTGGACTAGCGGGGGGGCCAGATGAGCAGTTCTTC
TRBJ1-6 few 14 . TRBV7-2 CASSPGERNSPLHF TGTGCCAGCAGCCCAGGGGAAAGAAATTCACCCCTCCACTTT
TRBJ2-3 . 16 TRBD2 TRBV5-1 CASSLAGIAGADTQYF TGCGCCAGCAGCTTGGCCGGAATAGCGGGGGCAGATACGCAGTATTTT
TRBJ1-1 few 14 TRBD1 TRBV2 CASSDNRGNTEAFF TGTGCCAGCAGTGATAACAGGGGGAACACTGAAGCTTTCTTT
TRBJ2-1 . 15 . TRBV20-1 CSAETPGNDYNEQFF TGCAGTGCTGAAACCCCAGGGAACGACTACAATGAGCAGTTCTTC
TRBJ2-1 few 17 TRBD2 TRBV7-2 CASSLDFGGGIYNEQFF TGTGCCAGCAGCCTAGATTTTGGCGGGGGGATCTACAATGAGCAGTTCTTC
TRBJ1-2 . 19 TRBD1 TRBV5-1 CASSPFVPGQGLISDGYTF TGCGCCAGCAGCCCTTTCGTACCGGGACAGGGATTAATCTCGGATGGCTACACCTTC
TRBJ1-1 few 14 . TRBV12-3/TRBV12-4 CASSPGAMGTEAFF TGTGCCAGCAGCCCAGGGGCGATGGGCACTGAAGCTTTCTTT
TRBJ1-6 . 15 . TRBV12-3/TRBV12-4 CASSPMGLGNSPLHF TGTGCCAGCAGTCCTATGGGGCTAGGGAATTCACCCCTCCACTTT
TRBJ2-2 many 15 . TRBV4-3 CASSQDGGSPGELFF TGCGCCAGCAGCCAAGATGGCGGTAGCCCCGGGGAGCTGTTTTTT
TRBJ2-5 . 15 . TRBV5-1 CASSTLTGAQETQYF TGCGCCAGCAGCACGTTGACAGGCGCACAAGAGACCCAGTACTTC
TRBJ1-1 . 13 . TRBV9 CASSVALNTEAFF TGTGCCAGCAGCGTAGCTTTGAACACTGAAGCTTTCTTT
TRBJ2-1 few 12 . TRBV6-2/TRBV6-3 CASTLGRGRQFF TGTGCCAGCACCCTCGGGCGGGGACGACAGTTCTTC
TRBJ2-7 many 14 TRBD1 TRBV10-3 CATRDRGLSYEQYF TGTGCCACTCGGGACAGGGGCCTCTCCTACGAGCAGTACTTC
TRBJ1-1 . 15 . TRBV18 CASSPEGFVNTEAFF TGTGCCAGCTCCCCGGAGGGGTTCGTAAACACTGAAGCTTTCTTT
TRBJ2-1 many 18 TRBD1 TRBV5-1 CASRTGTGVLRRLNEQFF TGCGCCAGCAGGACCGGGACAGGGGTTCTCAGACGACTCAATGAGCAGTTCTTC
TRBJ1-6 few 15 . TRBV12-3/TRBV12-4 CASCGPRAYNSPLHF TGTGCCAGCTGCGGACCGCGGGCGTATAATTCACCCCTCCACTTT
TRBJ1-5 few 14 . TRBV12-3/TRBV12-4 CASSRLLDGQPQHF TGTGCCAGCAGTCGACTCCTGGACGGTCAGCCCCAGCATTTT
TRBJ1-1 . 13 . TRBV15 CATSARGDTEAFF TGTGCCACCAGCGCCCGGGGGGACACTGAAGCTTTCTTT
TRBJ2-2 many 17 TRBD2 TRBV6-2/TRBV6-3 CASRDYPPLGNTGELFF TGTGCCAGCCGGGACTACCCACCCTTGGGGAACACCGGGGAGCTGTTTTTT